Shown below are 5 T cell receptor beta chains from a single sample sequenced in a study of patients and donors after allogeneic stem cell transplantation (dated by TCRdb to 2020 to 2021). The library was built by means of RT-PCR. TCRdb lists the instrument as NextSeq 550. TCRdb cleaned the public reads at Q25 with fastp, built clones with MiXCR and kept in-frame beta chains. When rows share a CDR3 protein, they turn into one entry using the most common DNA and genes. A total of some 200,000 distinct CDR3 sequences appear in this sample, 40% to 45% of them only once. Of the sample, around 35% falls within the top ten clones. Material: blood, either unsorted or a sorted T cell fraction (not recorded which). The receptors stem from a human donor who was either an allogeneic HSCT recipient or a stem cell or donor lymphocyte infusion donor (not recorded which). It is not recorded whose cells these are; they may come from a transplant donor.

The CDR3 DNA reads as TGTGCCAGCAGCGCAAGCGGGAGCCCCTACAATGAGCAGTTCTTC. It translates to CASSASGSPYNEQFF. V is TRBV9 and J is TRBJ2-1; 8 bases map to TRBD2. Germline values: CDR1 SGDLS, CDR2 YYNGEE. The CDR3 is 15 amino acids. Trimming at V came to 3 bases and at J to 2 bases, leaving 4 bases not matched to a gene.

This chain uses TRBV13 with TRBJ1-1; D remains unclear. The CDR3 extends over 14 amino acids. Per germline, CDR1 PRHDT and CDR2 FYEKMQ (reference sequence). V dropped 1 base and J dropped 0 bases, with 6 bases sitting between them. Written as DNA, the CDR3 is TGTGCCAGCAGCTTAGACGCCGTGAACACTGAAGCTTTCTTT. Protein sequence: CASSLDAVNTEAFF.

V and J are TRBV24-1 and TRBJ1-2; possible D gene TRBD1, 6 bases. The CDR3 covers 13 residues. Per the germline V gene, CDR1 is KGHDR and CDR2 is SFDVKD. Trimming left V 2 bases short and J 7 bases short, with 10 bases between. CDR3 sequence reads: CATSDSGAPGYTF. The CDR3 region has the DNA TGTGCCACCAGTGATTCGGGGGCTCCTGGCTACACCTTC.

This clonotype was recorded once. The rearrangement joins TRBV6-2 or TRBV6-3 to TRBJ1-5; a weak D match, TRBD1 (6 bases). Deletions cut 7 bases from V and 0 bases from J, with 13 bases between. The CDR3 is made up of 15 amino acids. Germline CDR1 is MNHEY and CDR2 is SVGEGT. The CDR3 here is CASTKTGDSNQPQHF. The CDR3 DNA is TGTGCCAGCACTAAGACAGGAGATAGCAATCAGCCCCAGCATTTT.

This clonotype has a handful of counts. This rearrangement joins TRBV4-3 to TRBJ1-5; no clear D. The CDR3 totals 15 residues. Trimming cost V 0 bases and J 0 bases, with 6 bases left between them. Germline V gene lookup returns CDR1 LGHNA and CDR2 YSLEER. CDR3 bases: TGCGCCAGCAGCCAAGATCACAATAGCAATCAGCCCCAGCATTTT. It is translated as CASSQDHNSNQPQHF.